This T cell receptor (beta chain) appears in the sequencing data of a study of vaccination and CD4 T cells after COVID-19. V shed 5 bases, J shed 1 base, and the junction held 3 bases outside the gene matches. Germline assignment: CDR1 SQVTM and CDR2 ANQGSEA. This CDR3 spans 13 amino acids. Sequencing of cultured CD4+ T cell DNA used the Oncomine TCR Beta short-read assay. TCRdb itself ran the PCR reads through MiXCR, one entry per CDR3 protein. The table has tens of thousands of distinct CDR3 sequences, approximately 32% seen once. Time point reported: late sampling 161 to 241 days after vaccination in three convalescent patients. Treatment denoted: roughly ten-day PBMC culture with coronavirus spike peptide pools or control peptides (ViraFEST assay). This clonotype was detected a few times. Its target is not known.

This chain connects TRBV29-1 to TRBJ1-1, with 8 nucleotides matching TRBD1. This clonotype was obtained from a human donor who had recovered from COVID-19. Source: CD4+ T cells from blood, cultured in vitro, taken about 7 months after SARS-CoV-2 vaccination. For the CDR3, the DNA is TGCAGCGTTACACAGGGGGGGAACACTGAAGCTTTCTTT. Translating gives CSVTQGGNTEAFF.